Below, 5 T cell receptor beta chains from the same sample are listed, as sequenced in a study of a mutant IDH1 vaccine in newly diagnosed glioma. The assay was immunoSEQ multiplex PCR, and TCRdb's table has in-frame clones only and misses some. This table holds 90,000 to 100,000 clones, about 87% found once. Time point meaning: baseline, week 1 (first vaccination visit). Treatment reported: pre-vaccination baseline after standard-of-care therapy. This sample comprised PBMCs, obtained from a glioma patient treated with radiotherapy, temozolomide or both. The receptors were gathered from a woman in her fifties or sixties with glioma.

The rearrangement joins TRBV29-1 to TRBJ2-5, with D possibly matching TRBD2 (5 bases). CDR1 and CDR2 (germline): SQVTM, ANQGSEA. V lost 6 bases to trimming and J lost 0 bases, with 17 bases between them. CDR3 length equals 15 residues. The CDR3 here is CSVTRGLTYQETQYF. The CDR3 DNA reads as TGCAGCGTGACCCGCGGACTGACGTACCAAGAGACCCAGTACTTC.

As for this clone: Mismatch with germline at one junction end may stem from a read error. As DNA, the CDR3 is TGTGCCAGTACGGACTCCCACGAGCAGTACTTC. Translating it yields CASTDSHEQYF. The chain combines TRBV19 with TRBJ2-7, with TRBD2 as a possible D gene (5 bases). CDR3 length: 11 amino acids. CDR1 and CDR2 from the germline V gene are LNHDA and SQIVND (reference sequence). The full variable domain, completed using reference TRBV19 and TRBJ2-7, is DGGITQSPKYLFRKEGQNVTLSCEQNLNHDAMYWYRQDPGQGLRLIYYSQIVNDFQKGDIAEGYSVSREKKESFPLTVTSAQKNPTAFYLCASTDSHEQYFGPGTRLTVT.

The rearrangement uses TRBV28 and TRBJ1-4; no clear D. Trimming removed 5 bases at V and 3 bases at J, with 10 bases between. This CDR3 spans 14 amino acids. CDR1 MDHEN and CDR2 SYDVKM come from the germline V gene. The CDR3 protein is CASSGGRPNEKLFF. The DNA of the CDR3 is TGTGCCAGCAGTGGTGGCAGACCTAATGAAAAACTGTTTTTT.

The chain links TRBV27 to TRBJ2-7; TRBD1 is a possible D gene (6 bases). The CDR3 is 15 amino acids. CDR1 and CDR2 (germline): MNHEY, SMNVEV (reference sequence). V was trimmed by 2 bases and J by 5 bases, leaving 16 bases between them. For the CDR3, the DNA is TGTGCCAGCAGTTTAGCAGGGGCATTTACCAACGAGCAGTACTTC. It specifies CASSLAGAFTNEQYF.

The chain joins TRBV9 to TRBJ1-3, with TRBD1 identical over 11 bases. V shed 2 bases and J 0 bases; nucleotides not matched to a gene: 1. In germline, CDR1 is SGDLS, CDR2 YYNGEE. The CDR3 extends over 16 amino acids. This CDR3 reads CASSVGTGGSGNTIYF. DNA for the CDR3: TGTGCCAGCAGCGTTGGGACAGGGGGCTCTGGAAACACCATATATTTT.